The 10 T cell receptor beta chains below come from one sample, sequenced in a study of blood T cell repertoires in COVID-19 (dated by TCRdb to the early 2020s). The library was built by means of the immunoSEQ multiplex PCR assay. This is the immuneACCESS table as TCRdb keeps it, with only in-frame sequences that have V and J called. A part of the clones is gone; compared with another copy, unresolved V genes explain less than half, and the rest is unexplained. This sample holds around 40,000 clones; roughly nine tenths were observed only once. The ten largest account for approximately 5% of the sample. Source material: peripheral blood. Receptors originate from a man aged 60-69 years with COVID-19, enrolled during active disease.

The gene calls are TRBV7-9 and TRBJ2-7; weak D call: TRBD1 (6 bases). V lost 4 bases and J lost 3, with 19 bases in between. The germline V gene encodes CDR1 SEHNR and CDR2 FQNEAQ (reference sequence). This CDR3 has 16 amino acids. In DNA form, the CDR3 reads TGTGCCAGCAGCTCCGAGCAGGGGACGAGGAGCTACGAGCAGTACTTC. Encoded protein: CASSSEQGTRSYEQYF.

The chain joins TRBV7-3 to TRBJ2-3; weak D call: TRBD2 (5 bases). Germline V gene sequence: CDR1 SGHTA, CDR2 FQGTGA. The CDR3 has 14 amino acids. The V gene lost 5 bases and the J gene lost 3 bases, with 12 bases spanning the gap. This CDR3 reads CASSVLGSTDTQYF. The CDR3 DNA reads TGTGCCAGCAGCGTACTAGGAAGTACAGATACGCAGTATTTT.

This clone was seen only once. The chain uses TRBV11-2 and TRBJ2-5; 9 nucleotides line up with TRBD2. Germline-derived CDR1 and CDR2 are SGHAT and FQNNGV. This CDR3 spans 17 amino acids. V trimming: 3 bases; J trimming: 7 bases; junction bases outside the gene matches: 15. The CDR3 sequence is CASSLGPTSGPQGTQYF. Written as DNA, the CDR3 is TGTGCCAGCAGCTTGGGTCCAACTAGCGGGCCTCAGGGGACCCAGTACTTC. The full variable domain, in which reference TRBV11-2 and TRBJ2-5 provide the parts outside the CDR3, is EAGVAQSPRYKIIEKRQSVAFWCNPISGHATLYWYQQILGQGPKLLIQFQNNGVVDDSQLPKDRFSAERLKGVDSTLKIQPAKLEDSAVYLCASSLGPTSGPQGTQYFGPGTRLLVL.

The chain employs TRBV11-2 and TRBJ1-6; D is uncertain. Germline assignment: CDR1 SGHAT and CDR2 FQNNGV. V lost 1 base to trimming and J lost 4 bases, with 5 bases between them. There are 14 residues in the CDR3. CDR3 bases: TGTGCCAGCAGCTTAGGGGCATATAATTCACCCCTCCACTTT. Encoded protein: CASSLGAYNSPLHF.

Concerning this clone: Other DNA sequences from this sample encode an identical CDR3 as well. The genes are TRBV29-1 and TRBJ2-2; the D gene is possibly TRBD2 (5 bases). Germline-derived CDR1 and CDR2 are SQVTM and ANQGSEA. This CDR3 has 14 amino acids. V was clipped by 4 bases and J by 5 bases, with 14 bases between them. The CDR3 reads CSVGDPGGTGELFF. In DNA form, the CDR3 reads TGCAGCGTTGGAGACCCCGGAGGAACCGGGGAGCTGTTTTTT.

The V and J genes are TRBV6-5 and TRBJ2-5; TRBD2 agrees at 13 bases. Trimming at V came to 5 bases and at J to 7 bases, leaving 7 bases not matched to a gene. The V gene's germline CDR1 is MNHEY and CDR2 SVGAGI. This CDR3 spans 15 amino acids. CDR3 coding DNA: TGTGCCAGCAGTCAGGGACTAGCGGGATTAGGGACCCAGTACTTC. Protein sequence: CASSQGLAGLGTQYF.

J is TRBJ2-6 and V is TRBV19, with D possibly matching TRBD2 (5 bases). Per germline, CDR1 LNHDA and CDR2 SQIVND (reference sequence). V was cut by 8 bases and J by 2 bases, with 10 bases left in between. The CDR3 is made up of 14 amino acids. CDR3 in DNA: TGTGCCAGTCAGGACGGGGCTGGGGCCAACGTCCTGACTTTC. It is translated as CASQDGAGANVLTF. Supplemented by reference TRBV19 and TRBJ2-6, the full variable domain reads DGGITQSPKYLFRKEGQNVTLSCEQNLNHDAMYWYRQDPGQGLRLIYYSQIVNDFQKGDIAEGYSVSREKKESFPLTVTSAQKNPTAFYLCASQDGAGANVLTFGAGSRLTVL.

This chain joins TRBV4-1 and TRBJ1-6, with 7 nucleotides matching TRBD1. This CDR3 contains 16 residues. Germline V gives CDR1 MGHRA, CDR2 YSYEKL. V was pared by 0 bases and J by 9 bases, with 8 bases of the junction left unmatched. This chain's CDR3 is CASSQDPGTVSSPLHF. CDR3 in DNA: TGCGCCAGCAGCCAAGATCCGGGGACAGTGAGTTCACCCCTCCACTTT.

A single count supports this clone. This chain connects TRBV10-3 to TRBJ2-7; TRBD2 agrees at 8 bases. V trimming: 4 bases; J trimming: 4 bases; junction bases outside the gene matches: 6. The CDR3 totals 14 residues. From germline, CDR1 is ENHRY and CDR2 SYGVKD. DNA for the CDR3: TGTGCCATCAGTGGTGCGGGGGGCGAATACGAGCAGTACTTC. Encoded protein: CAISGAGGEYEQYF.

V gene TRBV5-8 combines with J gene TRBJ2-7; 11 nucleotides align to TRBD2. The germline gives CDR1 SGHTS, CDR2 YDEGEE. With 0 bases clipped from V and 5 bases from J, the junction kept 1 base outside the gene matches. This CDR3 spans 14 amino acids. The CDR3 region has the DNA TGTGCCAGCAGCTTGGAACTAGCGGGAGACGAGCAGTACTTC. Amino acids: CASSLELAGDEQYF.